What follows are 19 T cell receptor beta chains derived from one specimen sequenced in a study of T cells after yellow fever vaccination. TCRdb re-called the 5' RACE reads through MiXCR, storing one row per CDR3 protein. The sample shows tens of thousands of distinct CDR3 sequences, approximately 7.5% of them seen only once. The sample here was CD8+ T cells sorted from PBMCs, taken on the day of the yellow fever booster vaccination. These receptors were taken from a man between 25 and 39 years old who received the YFV17D yellow fever vaccine.

This clonotype was counted only a few times. The chain uses TRBV4-3 and TRBJ1-2, with 8 bases matching TRBD1. The germline CDR1 and CDR2 sequences are LGHNA and YSLEER. The junction had 7 bases not matched to a gene; V was cut back by 0 bases and J by 4 bases. The CDR3 covers 16 residues. DNA for the CDR3: TGCGCCAGCAGCCAAGATCCCGGCAGGGGGCTCTATGGCTACACCTTC. It yields the protein CASSQDPGRGLYGYTF.

V is TRBV9 and J is TRBJ2-1; 10 bases align to TRBD2. Germline V gene data show CDR1 as SGDLS and CDR2 as YYNGEE. Unmatched junction bases numbered 18, after V lost 3 bases and J lost 9 bases. This CDR3 is 18 amino acids long. The CDR3 DNA sequence: TGTGCCAGCAGCGATCCCCCGGCGAGAGCGGGAGGGCCATGTGAGCAGTTCTTC. This gives the protein CASSDPPARAGGPCEQFF.

The V and J genes are TRBV9 and TRBJ2-4, with TRBD2 matching 10 bases. The junction had 8 bases not matched to a gene; V was cut back by 4 bases and J by 7 bases. CDR3 size: 15 residues. In germline, CDR1 is SGDLS, CDR2 YYNGEE. CDR3 nucleotides: TGTGCCAGCAGCTTAGCGGGAGGTGGGTCGAACATTCAGTACTTC. It codes for CASSLAGGGSNIQYF.

The chain joins TRBV9 to TRBJ2-1, with 7 nucleotides matching TRBD1. With 4 bases clipped from V and 5 bases from J, the junction kept 21 bases outside the gene matches. Germline loops: CDR1 SGDLS, CDR2 YYNGEE. The length of the CDR3 is 19 residues. The CDR3 nucleotides read TGTGCCAGCAGCTCCCCCGGACAGGTCGCCGGCGAGGGGCACAATGAGCAGTTCTTC. It encodes CASSSPGQVAGEGHNEQFF.

With respect to this clonotype: A much more abundant neighbour one base away suggests this may be a read error. The CDR3 sequence is CASSVDAWVNEQFF. Here the CDR3 DNA reads TGTGCCAGCTCCGTGGACGCCTGGGTCAATGAGCAGTTCTTC. This sequence joins TRBV18 and TRBJ2-1; D uncertain. There are 14 residues in the CDR3. Germline V gene sequence: CDR1 KGHSH, CDR2 LQKENI. The V gene lost 6 bases and the J gene lost 6 bases, with 15 bases spanning the gap.

This clonotype was seen only a few times. The chain employs TRBV9 and TRBJ1-1, with 7 bases identical to TRBD1. V lost 3 bases and J lost 0; bases outside the gene matches: 5. CDR1 and CDR2 (germline): SGDLS, YYNGEE. CDR3 length equals 15 residues. In DNA, the CDR3 is TGTGCCAGCAGCGCCGGGACAGCCATGAACACTGAAGCTTTCTTT. Translated, it gives CASSAGTAMNTEAFF. The full variable domain, its missing parts supplied by reference TRBV9 and TRBJ1-1, is DSGVTQTPKHLITATGQRVTLRCSPRSGDLSVYWYQQSLDQGLQFLIQYYNGEERAKGNILERFSAQQFPDLHSELNLSSLELGDSALYFCASSAGTAMNTEAFFGQGTRLTVV.

The rearrangement links TRBV9 to TRBJ2-3; D uncertain. The CDR3 contains 14 residues. Germline V lookup: CDR1 SGDLS, CDR2 YYNGEE. V was cut by 3 bases and J by 1 base, with 9 bases left in between. The CDR3: CASSEGFGTDTQYF. The CDR3 region has the DNA TGTGCCAGCAGCGAAGGGTTTGGCACAGATACGCAGTATTTT.

This clonotype was observed a handful of times. The V and J genes are TRBV3-1 and TRBJ2-1; TRBD2 aligns across 9 bases. This CDR3 comprises 16 residues. CDR1 and CDR2 from the germline V gene are LGHDT and YNNKEL (reference sequence). The V gene end was trimmed by 4 bases and the J gene end by 7 bases; junction bases not matched to a gene: 11. In nucleotides, the CDR3 is TGTGCCAGCAGCCCTGCTGGACTAGCGAGAGTTAATGAGCAGTTCTTC. This codes for CASSPAGLARVNEQFF.

This clonotype was seen at least ten times. The chain employs TRBV27 and TRBJ2-1; 8 nucleotides line up with TRBD1. The CDR3 length is 15 residues. The V gene end was trimmed by 4 bases and the J gene end by 4 bases; junction bases not matched to a gene: 6. Germline V CDR1 and CDR2: MNHEY, SMNVEV (reference sequence). Here the CDR3 DNA reads TGTGCCAGCAGTTCCGGGACAGGCGGATACAATGAGCAGTTCTTC. Translating gives CASSSGTGGYNEQFF.

In this sample, this clonotype turned up a few times. The V call is TRBV20-1, the J call TRBJ2-7; TRBD2 matches at 10 bases. V was pared by 6 bases and J by 2 bases, with 4 bases of the junction left unmatched. CDR3 length: 13 residues. Per the germline V gene, CDR1 is DFQATT and CDR2 is SNEGSKA (reference sequence). CDR3 nucleotides: TGCAGTGCAACTAGCGGGGAACCCTACGAGCAGTACTTC. Protein sequence: CSATSGEPYEQYF.

This clonotype appeared many times. The chain has TRBV5-1 and TRBJ2-7; D might be TRBD2 (6 bases). Germline CDR1 and CDR2: SGHRS and YFSETQ. Trimming pared 0 bases from V and 2 bases from J, leaving 9 bases between. The CDR3 is 14 amino acids. CDR3 nucleotide sequence: TGCGCCAGCAGCTTGGGGGACTCGACCTACGAGCAGTACTTC. Translated, it gives CASSLGDSTYEQYF.

There are a few counts of this clonotype. The V gene is TRBV7-9, the J gene TRBJ2-7, with D unclear. V was clipped by 5 bases and J by 2 bases, with 13 bases between them. The CDR3 has 14 residues. Germline CDR1 and CDR2: SEHNR and FQNEAQ (reference sequence). CDR3 DNA: TGTGCCAGCAGCACCCCGAATGGGGCCTACGAGCAGTACTTC. The encoded protein is CASSTPNGAYEQYF.

This clonotype has at least ten counts. This rearrangement joins TRBV13 to TRBJ2-1; either TRBD1 or TRBD2 may fit D (5 bases each). V lost 3 bases and J lost 9, with 9 bases in between. Germline values: CDR1 PRHDT, CDR2 FYEKMQ (reference sequence). CDR3 length: 12 amino acids. In DNA, the CDR3 is TGTGCCAGCAGCTTTTCGGGGCTTGAGCAGTTCTTC. Translation: CASSFSGLEQFF.

This clonotype was counted a few times. V is TRBV7-9 and J is TRBJ2-3; 14 positions agree with TRBD2. The V gene's germline CDR1 is SEHNR and CDR2 FQNEAQ (reference sequence). J lost 1 base, V lost 6 bases, and 0 bases had no gene match. This CDR3 is 15 amino acids long. The CDR3 reads CASRGLAGGTDTQYF. As DNA, the CDR3 is TGTGCCAGCAGGGGACTAGCGGGAGGCACAGATACGCAGTATTTT.

This chain joins TRBV7-2 and TRBJ2-5, with 8 bases aligning to TRBD2. Germline V gene data show CDR1 as SGHTA and CDR2 as FQGNSA. The ends lost 6 bases at V and 3 bases at J; junction bases unmatched: 6. The CDR3 runs 14 residues. The CDR3 here is CASRLLAEKETQYF. CDR3 coding DNA: TGTGCCAGCAGATTACTAGCGGAGAAAGAGACCCAGTACTTC.

This clonotype turned up a few times. V is TRBV29-1 and J is TRBJ1-1, with TRBD1 as a possible D gene (5 bases). Germline-derived CDR1 and CDR2 are SQVTM and ANQGSEA. Trimming took 5 bases from V and 11 from J, leaving 15 bases between them. CDR3 length: 11 amino acids. The CDR3 spells CSVLRGAGAFF. CDR3 DNA: TGCAGCGTTCTCCGCGGGGCTGGGGCTTTCTTT.

The V gene is TRBV20-1, the J gene TRBJ2-3; no clear D. Between the trimmed V and J ends, which lost 3 bases and 3 bases, there was a span of 4 bases. This CDR3 spans 11 amino acids. Per germline, CDR1 DFQATT and CDR2 SNEGSKA (reference sequence). CDR3 region: CSASRTDTQYF. The CDR3 nucleotides are TGCAGTGCTAGTCGGACAGATACGCAGTATTTT.

This clonotype occurred many times. The chain is built from TRBV5-1 and TRBJ2-7, with D perhaps assigned TRBD1 or TRBD2 (5 bases each). CDR3 length: 15 residues. The germline gives CDR1 SGHRS, CDR2 YFSETQ. V lost 0 bases, J lost 3 bases, and 13 bases lay in between. This CDR3 is CASSLAGDGDYEQYF. The CDR3 coding sequence is TGCGCCAGCAGCTTGGCCGGGGACGGAGACTACGAGCAGTACTTC.

The chain employs TRBV29-1 and TRBJ1-2, with 8 bases lining up with TRBD1. Germline lookup yields CDR1 SQVTM and CDR2 ANQGSEA. The length of the CDR3 is 11 residues. V shed 6 bases and J 4 bases; nucleotides not matched to a gene: 1. CDR3 coding DNA: TGCAGCGTCGGACAGGGCTATGGCTACACCTTC. The encoded protein is CSVGQGYGYTF.